The 10 T cell receptor beta chains listed next were all sequenced from one sample in a study of T cells in Graves' hyperthyroidism and ophthalmopathy. RNA transcripts yielded amplified TCR beta CDR3 regions. HTBI primers were employed in a first-round RT-PCR of the TCR CDR3. One entry per CDR3 protein, called by TCRdb with MiXCR from the multiplex PCR reads. The table has 300,000 to 350,000 distinct CDR3 sequences, about a sixth seen once. Sequenced: blood. The receptors here all came from a woman aged 40 to 50 with Graves' ophthalmopathy.

This clonotype was detected many times. The J gene is TRBJ1-6, the V gene TRBV6-5; tentatively, D is TRBD1 (5 bases). There are 15 residues in the CDR3. Trimming pared 0 bases from V and 6 bases from J, leaving 9 bases between. Looked up from germline, CDR1 is MNHEY and CDR2 is SVGAGI. The CDR3 bases are TGTGCCAGCAGTTACTCCAGGGAGTTTAATTCACCCCTCCACTTT. Its protein is CASSYSREFNSPLHF.

This clonotype was seen ten or more times. V gene TRBV11-2 combines with J gene TRBJ2-5; TRBD1 matches 7 bases. The CDR3 totals 14 residues. CDR1 and CDR2 (germline): SGHAT, FQNNGV. V lost 3 bases, J lost 4 bases, and 5 bases stayed unmatched. DNA for the CDR3: TGTGCCAGCAGCTTTTCGACAGGGCGAGAGACCCAGTACTTC. It specifies CASSFSTGRETQYF.

This clonotype was seen many times. The V call is TRBV12-3 or TRBV12-4, the J call TRBJ1-5, with D unclear. With 3 bases removed from V and 4 bases from J, the gap between germline ends came to 4 bases. The CDR3 has 12 amino acids. CDR3 region: CASSFFNQPQHF. CDR3 coding DNA: TGTGCCAGCAGTTTTTTTAATCAGCCCCAGCATTTT.

This clonotype has at least ten counts. Relative to the germline gene, one junction end is altered; a read error may explain this. The rearrangement joins TRBV28 to TRBJ2-7; the D gene is possibly TRBD2 (6 bases). This CDR3 contains 16 residues. Germline CDR1 reads MDHEN; CDR2 reads SYDVKM. This chain's CDR3 is CASSFSAGFSSYEQYF. CDR3 nucleotide sequence: TGTGCCAGCAGTTTCAGTGCGGGATTTAGCTCCTACGAACAGTACTTC. Together with reference TRBV28 and TRBJ2-7, the CDR3 gives the full variable domain: DVKVTQSSRYLVKRTGEKVFLECVQDMDHENMFWYRQDPGLGLRLIYFSYDVKMKEKGDIPEGYSVSREKKERFSLILESASTNQTSMYLCASSFSAGFSSYEQYFGPGTRLTVT.

This clonotype was counted ten times or more. The rearrangement joins TRBV27 to TRBJ2-2; D remains unclear. CDR3 length equals 13 residues. The ends were cut back, 3 bases at V and 6 bases at J, with 8 bases in the middle. CDR1 and CDR2 from the germline V gene are MNHEY and SMNVEV (reference sequence). Here the CDR3 DNA reads TGTGCCAGCAGTTTCCTAGAGGCCGGGGAGCTGTTTTTT. Protein product: CASSFLEAGELFF.

This clonotype was found many times. V and J are TRBV20-1 and TRBJ1-1; the D gene is possibly TRBD1 (5 bases). Germline V gives CDR1 DFQATT, CDR2 SNEGSKA (reference sequence). Deletions cut 6 bases from V and 7 bases from J, with 12 bases between. This CDR3 region has 11 residues. The CDR3 reads CSASLGGEAFF. CDR3 nucleotide sequence: TGCAGTGCCAGCCTCGGGGGTGAAGCTTTCTTT.

This clonotype was seen ten or more times. This rearrangement joins TRBV28 to TRBJ2-4; the match to TRBD2 covers 7 bases. V dropped 5 bases and J dropped 8; count of bases not matched to a gene: 12. CDR1 is MDHEN and CDR2 is SYDVKM in the germline V gene. CDR3 size: 15 residues. CDR3 nucleotide sequence: TGTGCCAGCAGTCCCACGTTCACTCGGGGGGACATTCAGTACTTC. Its protein product is CASSPTFTRGDIQYF.

This clonotype was recorded many times. The rearrangement joins TRBV12-3 or TRBV12-4 to TRBJ1-5; a weak D match, TRBD1 (6 bases). V was pared by 6 bases and J by 6 bases, with 12 bases between. The CDR3 length is 13 residues. The CDR3 loop is CASSRGGAQPQHF. The CDR3 DNA sequence: TGTGCCAGCAGCCGGGGGGGGGCTCAGCCCCAGCATTTT.

The table lists this clonotype with many counts. The chain has TRBV28 and TRBJ2-2, with 7 positions matching TRBD2. V was clipped by 2 bases and J by 0 bases; unmatched bases: 3. The CDR3 consists of 16 residues. Germline CDR1 is MDHEN and CDR2 is SYDVKM. CDR3 loop: CASSLLAEPNTGELFF. The CDR3 DNA reads TGTGCCAGCAGTTTACTAGCGGAGCCGAACACCGGGGAGCTGTTTTTT.

This clonotype was counted ten times or more. The chain joins TRBV12-3 or TRBV12-4 to TRBJ2-5; D call uncertain. With 5 bases removed from V and 2 bases from J, the gap between germline ends came to 6 bases. CDR3 length equals 12 residues. In nucleotides, the CDR3 is TGTGCCAGCAGTCAACAACAAGAGACCCAGTACTTC. Residues: CASSQQQETQYF.